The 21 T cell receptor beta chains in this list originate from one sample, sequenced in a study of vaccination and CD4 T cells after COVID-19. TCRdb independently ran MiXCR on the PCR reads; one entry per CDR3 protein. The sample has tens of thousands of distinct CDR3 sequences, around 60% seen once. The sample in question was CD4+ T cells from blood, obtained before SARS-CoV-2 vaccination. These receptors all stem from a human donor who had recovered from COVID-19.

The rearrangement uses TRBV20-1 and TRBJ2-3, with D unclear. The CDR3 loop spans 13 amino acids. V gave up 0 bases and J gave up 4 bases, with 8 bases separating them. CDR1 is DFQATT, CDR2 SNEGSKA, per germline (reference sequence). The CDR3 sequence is CSARDQVADTQYF. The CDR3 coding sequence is TGCAGTGCTAGAGATCAAGTAGCAGATACGCAGTATTTT.

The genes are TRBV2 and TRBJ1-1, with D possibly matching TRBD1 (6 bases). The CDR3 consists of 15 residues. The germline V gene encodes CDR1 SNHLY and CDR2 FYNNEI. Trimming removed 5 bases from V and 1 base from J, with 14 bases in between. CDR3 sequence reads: CASSTQGLGNTEAFF. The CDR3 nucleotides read TGTGCCAGCAGTACACAGGGACTAGGGAACACTGAAGCTTTCTTT.

This CDR3 reads CASRGAGASYNEQFF. In nucleotides, the CDR3 is TGTGCCAGCAGGGGGGCCGGAGCTTCCTACAATGAGCAGTTCTTC. The V call is TRBV2, the J call TRBJ2-1; TRBD1 is a possible D gene (6 bases). The V end lost 6 bases, the J end lost 1 base, and 13 bases lay between the germline ends. CDR3 length: 15 residues. Germline CDR1 and CDR2: SNHLY and FYNNEI.

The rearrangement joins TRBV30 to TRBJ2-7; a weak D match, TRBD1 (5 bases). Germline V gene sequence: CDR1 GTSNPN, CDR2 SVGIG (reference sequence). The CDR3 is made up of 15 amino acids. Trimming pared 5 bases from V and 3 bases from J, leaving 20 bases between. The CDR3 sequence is CAWSIRKGPHYEQYF. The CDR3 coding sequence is TGTGCCTGGTCGATCCGGAAGGGGCCACACTACGAGCAGTACTTC.

CDR3 loop: CASSLVLHSPGLAGGYEQYF. The CDR3 DNA is TGTGCCAGCAGCTTAGTATTACACAGCCCGGGACTAGCGGGAGGATACGAGCAGTACTTC. The chain employs TRBV7-2 and TRBJ2-7, with TRBD2 matching over 15 bases. Trimming took 1 base from V and 4 from J; bases not matched to a gene: 14. The CDR3 is 20 residues long. Germline CDR1 SGHTA, CDR2 FQGNSA.

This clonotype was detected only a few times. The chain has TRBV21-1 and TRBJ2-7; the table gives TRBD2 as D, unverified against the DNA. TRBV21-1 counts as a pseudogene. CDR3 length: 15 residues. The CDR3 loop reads CASSKASGSSYEQYF. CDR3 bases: TGTGCCAGCAGCAAAGCTAGCGGGAGCTCCTACGAGCAGTACTTC.

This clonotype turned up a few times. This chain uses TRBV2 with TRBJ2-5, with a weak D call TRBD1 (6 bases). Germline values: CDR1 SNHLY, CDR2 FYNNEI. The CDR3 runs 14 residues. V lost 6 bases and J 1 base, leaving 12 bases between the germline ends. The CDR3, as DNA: TGTGCCAGCAGATCACAGGGTGTCCAAGAGACCCAGTACTTC. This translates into CASRSQGVQETQYF.

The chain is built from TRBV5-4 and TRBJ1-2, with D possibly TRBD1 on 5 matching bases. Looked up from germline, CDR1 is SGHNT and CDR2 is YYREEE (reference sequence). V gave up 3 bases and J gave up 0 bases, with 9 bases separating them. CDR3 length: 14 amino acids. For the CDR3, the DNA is TGTGCCAGCAGCTCCCAGACAGCTAACTATGGCTACACCTTC. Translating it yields CASSSQTANYGYTF.

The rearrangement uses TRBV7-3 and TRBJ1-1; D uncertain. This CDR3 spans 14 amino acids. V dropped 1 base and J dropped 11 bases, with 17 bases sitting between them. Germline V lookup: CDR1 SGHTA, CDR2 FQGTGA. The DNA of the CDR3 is TGTGCCAGCAGCTTAAAATCGGGAGGCGAGGGTGCTTTCTTT. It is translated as CASSLKSGGEGAFF.

CDR3 coding DNA: TGTGCCAGCAGCCCCGACAGGGTTCTGGGGAATGAGCAGTTCTTC. It is translated as CASSPDRVLGNEQFF. This chain connects TRBV7-9 to TRBJ2-1; 7 nucleotides line up with TRBD1. The trim removed 5 bases at V and 7 bases at J, leaving 11 bases unmatched. There are 15 residues in the CDR3. Germline assignment: CDR1 SEHNR and CDR2 FQNEAQ (reference sequence).

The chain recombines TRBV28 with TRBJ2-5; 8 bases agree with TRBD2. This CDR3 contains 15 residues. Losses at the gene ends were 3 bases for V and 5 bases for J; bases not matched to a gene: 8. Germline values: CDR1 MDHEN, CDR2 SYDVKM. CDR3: CASSFSGRGDETQYF. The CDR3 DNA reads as TGTGCCAGCAGTTTCTCCGGGCGGGGGGATGAGACCCAGTACTTC.

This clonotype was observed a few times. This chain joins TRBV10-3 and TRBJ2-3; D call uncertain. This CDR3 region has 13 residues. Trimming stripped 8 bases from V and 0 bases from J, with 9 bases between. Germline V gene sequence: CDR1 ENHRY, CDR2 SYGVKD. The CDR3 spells CAIWRGSTDTQYF. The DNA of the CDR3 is TGTGCCATCTGGCGCGGTAGCACAGATACGCAGTATTTT.

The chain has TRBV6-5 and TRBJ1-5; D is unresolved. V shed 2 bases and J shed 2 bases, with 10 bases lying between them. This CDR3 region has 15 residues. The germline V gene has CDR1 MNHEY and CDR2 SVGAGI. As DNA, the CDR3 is TGTGCCAGCAGTTACCAAACTGGGGGCAATCAGCCCCAGCATTTT. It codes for CASSYQTGGNQPQHF.

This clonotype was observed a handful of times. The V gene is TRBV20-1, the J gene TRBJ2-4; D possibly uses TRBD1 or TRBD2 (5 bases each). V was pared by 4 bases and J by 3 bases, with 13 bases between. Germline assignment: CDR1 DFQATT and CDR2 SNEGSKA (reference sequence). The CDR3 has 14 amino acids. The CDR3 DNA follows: TGCAGTGCTAATCCCGGGACGGGCAAAAACATTCAGTACTTC. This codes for CSANPGTGKNIQYF.

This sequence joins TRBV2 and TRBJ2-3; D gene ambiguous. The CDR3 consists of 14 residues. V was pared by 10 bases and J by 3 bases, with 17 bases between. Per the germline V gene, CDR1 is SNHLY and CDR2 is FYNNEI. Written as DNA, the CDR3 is TGTGCCACCAACGATGAGATTAGGACAGATACGCAGTATTTT. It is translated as CATNDEIRTDTQYF.

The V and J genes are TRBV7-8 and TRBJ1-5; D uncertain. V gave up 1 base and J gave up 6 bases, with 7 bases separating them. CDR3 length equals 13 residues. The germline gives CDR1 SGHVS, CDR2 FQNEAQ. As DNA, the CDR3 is TGTGCCAGCAGCTTAGTCGAGGTTCAGCCCCAGCATTTT. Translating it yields CASSLVEVQPQHF.

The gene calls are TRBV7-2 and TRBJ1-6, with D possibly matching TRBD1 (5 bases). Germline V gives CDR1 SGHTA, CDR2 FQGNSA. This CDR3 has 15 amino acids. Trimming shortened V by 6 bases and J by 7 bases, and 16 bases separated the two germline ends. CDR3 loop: CASSSGWIINSPLHF. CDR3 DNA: TGTGCCAGCAGTTCAGGGTGGATAATCAATTCACCCCTCCACTTT.

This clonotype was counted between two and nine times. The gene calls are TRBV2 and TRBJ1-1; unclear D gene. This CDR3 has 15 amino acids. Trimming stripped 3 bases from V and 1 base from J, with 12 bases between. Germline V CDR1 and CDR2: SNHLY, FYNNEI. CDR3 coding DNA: TGTGCCAGCAGTGAGTTCTGGCAGCCGAACACTGAAGCTTTCTTT. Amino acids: CASSEFWQPNTEAFF. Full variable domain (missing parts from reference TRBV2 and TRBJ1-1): EPEVTQTPSHQVTQMGQEVILRCVPISNHLYFYWYRQILGQKVEFLVSFYNNEISEKSEIFDDQFSVERPDGSNFTLKIRSTKLEDSAMYFCASSEFWQPNTEAFFGQGTRLTVV.

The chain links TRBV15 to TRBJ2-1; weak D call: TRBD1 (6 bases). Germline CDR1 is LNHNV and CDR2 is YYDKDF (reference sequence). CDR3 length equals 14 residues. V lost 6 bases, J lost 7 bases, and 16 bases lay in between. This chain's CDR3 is CATSFRGPLNEQFF. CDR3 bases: TGTGCCACCAGTTTCAGGGGACCTTTAAATGAGCAGTTCTTC.

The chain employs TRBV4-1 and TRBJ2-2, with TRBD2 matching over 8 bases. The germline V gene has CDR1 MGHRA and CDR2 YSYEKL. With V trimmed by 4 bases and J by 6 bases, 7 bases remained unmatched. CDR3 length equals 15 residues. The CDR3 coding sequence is TGCGCCAGCAGCCGCGGACTAGCCCAGGCCGGGGAGCTGTTTTTT. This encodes CASSRGLAQAGELFF.

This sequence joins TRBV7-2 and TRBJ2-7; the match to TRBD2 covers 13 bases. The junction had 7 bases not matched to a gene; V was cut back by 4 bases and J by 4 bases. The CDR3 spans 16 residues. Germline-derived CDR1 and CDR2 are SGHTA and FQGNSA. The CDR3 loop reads CASSSHGTSGNYEQYF. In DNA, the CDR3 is TGTGCCAGCAGCTCCCATGGGACTAGCGGGAATTACGAGCAGTACTTC.